The present T cell receptor (beta chain) was sequenced within a study of shared clonotypes between healthy human individuals. For the study at large: The plates for each donor numbered three CD4 naive, three CD4 memory, two CD8 naive and one CD8 memory. General observations from the study: A handful of donors shared 4.5% to 6.5% of their naive CD4 clonotypes.

On this clone: Its antigen is not known.

Trimming at V came to 4 bases and at J to 7 bases, leaving 6 bases not matched to a gene. This CDR3 spans 15 amino acids. Germline-derived CDR1 and CDR2 are LGHNA and YNFKEQ. The assay was carried out at the deep level. Data came from immunoSEQ multiplex PCR; TCRdb stores just in-frame clones and leaves some out. The table shows fewer than 150,000 clones, with about 70% occurring only once. The chain is built from TRBV4-2 and TRBJ2-7, with 14 bases that match TRBD2. The specimen was memory CD8+ T cells sorted from blood. The subset is: CD45RO+ cells pooled with CCR7-negative TemRA cells. This receptor was taken from a woman under 40 in good health. CDR3 in amino acids: CASSRLAGGPGEQYF. CDR3 DNA sequence: TGTGCCAGCAGCCGACTAGCGGGAGGGCCGGGGGAGCAGTACTTC.